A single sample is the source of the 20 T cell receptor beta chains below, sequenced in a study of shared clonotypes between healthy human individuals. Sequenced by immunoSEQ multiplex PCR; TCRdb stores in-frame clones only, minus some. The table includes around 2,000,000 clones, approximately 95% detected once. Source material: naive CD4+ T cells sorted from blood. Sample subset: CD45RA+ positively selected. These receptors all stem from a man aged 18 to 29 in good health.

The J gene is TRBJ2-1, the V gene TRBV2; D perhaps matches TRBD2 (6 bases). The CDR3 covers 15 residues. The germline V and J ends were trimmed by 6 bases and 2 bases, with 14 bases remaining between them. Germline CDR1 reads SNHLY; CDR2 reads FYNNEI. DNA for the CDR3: TGTGCCAGCAGACCCGAGGCTAGCGCCTACAATGAGCAGTTCTTC. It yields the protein CASRPEASAYNEQFF.

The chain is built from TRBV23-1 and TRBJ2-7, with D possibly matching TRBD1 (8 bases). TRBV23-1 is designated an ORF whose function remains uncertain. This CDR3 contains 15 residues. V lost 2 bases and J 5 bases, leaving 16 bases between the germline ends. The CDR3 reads CASSQVSQGGNEQYF. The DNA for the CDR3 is TGCGCCAGCAGTCAAGTCTCACAGGGGGGGAACGAGCAGTACTTC.

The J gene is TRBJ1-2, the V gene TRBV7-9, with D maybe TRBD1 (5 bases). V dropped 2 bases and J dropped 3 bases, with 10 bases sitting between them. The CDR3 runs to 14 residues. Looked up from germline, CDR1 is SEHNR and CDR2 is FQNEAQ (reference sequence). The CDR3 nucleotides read TGTGCCAGCAGCTTATCCCAGGGCCACTATGGCTACACCTTC. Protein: CASSLSQGHYGYTF.

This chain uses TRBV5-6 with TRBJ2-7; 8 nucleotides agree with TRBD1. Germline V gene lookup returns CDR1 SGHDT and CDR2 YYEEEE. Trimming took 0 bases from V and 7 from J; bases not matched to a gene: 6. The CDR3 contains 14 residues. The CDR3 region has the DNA TGTGCCAGCAGCTTGGACAGGGGGGAGCGGGAGCAGTACTTC. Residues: CASSLDRGEREQYF.

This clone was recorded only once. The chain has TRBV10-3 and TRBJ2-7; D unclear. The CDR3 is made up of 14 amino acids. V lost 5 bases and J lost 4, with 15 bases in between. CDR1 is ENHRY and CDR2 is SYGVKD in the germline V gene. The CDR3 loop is CAISNLDSTYEQYF. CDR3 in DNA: TGTGCCATCAGTAACCTTGACTCAACTTACGAGCAGTACTTC.

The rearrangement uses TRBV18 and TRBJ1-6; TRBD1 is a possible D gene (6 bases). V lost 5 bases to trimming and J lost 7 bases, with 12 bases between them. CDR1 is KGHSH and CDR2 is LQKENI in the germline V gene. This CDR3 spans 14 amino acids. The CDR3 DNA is TGTGCCAGCTCATCCCCAGGGGTCAATTCACCCCTCCACTTT. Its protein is CASSSPGVNSPLHF.

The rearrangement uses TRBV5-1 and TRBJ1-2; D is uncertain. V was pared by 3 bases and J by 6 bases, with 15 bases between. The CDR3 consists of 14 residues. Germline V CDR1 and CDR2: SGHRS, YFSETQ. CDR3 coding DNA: TGCGCCAGCAGCTGGGCACCGGGCACTGATGGCTACACCTTC. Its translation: CASSWAPGTDGYTF.

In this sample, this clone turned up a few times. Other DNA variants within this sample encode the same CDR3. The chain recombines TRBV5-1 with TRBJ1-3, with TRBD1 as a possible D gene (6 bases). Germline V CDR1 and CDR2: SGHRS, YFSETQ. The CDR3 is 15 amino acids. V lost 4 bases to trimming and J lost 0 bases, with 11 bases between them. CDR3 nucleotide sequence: TGCGCCAGCAGCCCGGGACAAAGCTCTGGAAACACCATATATTTT. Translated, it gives CASSPGQSSGNTIYF.

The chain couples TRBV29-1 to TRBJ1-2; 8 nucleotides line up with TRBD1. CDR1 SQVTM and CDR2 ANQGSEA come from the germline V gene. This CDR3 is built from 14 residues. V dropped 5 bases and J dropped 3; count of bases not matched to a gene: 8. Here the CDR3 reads CSVLTGGGDYGYTF. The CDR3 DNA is TGCAGCGTTCTTACAGGGGGAGGTGACTATGGCTACACCTTC. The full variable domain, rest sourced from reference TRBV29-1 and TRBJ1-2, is SAVISQKPSRDICQRGTSLTIQCQVDSQVTMMFWYRQQPGQSLTLIATANQGSEATYESGFVIDKFPISRPNLTFSTLTVSNMSPEDSSIYLCSVLTGGGDYGYTFGSGTRLTVV.

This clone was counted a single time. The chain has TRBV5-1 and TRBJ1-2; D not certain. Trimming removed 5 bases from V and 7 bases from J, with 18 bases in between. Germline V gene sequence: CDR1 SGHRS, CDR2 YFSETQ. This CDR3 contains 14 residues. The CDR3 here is CASRDVGRGPGYTF. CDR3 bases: TGCGCCAGCAGGGACGTCGGTCGTGGACCTGGCTACACCTTC.

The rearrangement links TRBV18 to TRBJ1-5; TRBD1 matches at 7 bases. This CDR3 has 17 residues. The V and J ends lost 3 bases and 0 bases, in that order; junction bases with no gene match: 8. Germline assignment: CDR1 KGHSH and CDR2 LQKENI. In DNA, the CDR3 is TGTGCCAGCTCACCCGAGACAGGGTCCTATAGCAATCAGCCCCAGCATTTT. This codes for CASSPETGSYSNQPQHF.

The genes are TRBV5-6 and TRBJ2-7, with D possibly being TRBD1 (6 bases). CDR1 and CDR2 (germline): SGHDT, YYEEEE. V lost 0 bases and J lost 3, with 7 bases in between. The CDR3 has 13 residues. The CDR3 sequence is CASSLVDSYEQYF. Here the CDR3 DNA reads TGTGCCAGCAGCTTGGTGGACAGCTACGAGCAGTACTTC.

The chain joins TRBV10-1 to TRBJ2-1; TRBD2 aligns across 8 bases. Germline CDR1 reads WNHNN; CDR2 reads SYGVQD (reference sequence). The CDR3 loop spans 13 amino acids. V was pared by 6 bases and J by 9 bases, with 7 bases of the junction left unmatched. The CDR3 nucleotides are TGCGCCAGCAGCGCGGGACTAGGTATTGAGCAGTTCTTC. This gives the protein CASSAGLGIEQFF.

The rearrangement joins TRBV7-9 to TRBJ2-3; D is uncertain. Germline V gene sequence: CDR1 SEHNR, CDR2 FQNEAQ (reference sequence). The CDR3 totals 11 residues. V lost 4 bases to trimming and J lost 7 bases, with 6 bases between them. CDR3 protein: CASSSKHTQYF. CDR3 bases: TGTGCCAGCAGCTCAAAGCATACGCAGTATTTT.

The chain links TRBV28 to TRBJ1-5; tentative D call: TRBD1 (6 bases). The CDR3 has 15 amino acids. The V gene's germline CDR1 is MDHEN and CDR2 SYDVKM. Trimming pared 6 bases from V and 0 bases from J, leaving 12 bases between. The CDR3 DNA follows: TGTGCCAGCAGGGAGACAGGACTTAGCAATCAGCCCCAGCATTTT. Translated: CASRETGLSNQPQHF.

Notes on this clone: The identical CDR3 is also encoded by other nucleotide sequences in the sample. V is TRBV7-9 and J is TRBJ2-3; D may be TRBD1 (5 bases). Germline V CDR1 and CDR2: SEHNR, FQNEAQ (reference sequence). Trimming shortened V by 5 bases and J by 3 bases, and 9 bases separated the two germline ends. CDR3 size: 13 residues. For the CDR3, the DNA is TGTGCCAGCAGCCCCGACAGTACAGATACGCAGTATTTT. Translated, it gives CASSPDSTDTQYF.

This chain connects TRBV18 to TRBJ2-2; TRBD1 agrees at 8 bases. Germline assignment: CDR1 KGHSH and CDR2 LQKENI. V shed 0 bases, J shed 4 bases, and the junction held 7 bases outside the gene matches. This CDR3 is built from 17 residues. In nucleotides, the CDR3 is TGTGCCAGCTCACCACCGTGGGACAGGTCCTTCACCGGGGAGCTGTTTTTT. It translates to CASSPPWDRSFTGELFF.

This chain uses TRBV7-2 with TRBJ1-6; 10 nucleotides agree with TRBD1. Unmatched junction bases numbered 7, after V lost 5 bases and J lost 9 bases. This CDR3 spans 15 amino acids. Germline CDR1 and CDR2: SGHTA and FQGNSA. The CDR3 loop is CASSLGQGTGSPLHF. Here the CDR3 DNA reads TGTGCCAGCAGCCTGGGACAGGGGACGGGTTCACCCCTCCACTTT.

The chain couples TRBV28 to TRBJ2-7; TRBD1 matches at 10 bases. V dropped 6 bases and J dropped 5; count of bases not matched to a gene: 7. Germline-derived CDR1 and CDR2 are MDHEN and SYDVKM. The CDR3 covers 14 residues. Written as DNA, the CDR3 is TGTGCCAGCAGGTCGACAGGGGGCTTTGACGAGCAGTACTTC. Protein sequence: CASRSTGGFDEQYF.

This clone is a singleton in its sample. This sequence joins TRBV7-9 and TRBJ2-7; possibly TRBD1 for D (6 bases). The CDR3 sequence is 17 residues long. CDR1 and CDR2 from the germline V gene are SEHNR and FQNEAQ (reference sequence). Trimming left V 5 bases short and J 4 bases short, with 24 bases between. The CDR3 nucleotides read TGTGCCAGCAGCACCCTAGGGGGTCGAGGGGTCAGGTACGAGCAGTACTTC. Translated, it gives CASSTLGGRGVRYEQYF.